The present TCR beta chain was sequenced within a study of T-cell reconstitution after alpha-beta-depleted transplantation in children (dated by TCRdb to between 2015 and 2016). Looking at the study overall: Using TCR repertoire profiling, the study followed T-cell immune reconstitution in a quantitative way in children after TCRalphabeta/CD19-depleted allogeneic hematopoietic cell transplantation.

Only one count was recorded for this clonotype. Its specific antigen is unknown. No per-base quality is available; no much larger clone lies one base away. Support from one read is weak. Library preparation employed PCR. For sequencing, an Illumina HiSeq 2500 was employed. TCR libraries were prepared with molecular barcoding, using unique molecular identifiers to normalize TCRbeta repertoire quantification. TCRdb itself trimmed the public reads at Q25 with fastp, ran MiXCR and retained productive beta chains. One record per CDR3 amino acid sequence lists the most common genes and DNA. The sample table shows just over 350,000 distinct CDR3 sequences, and about an eighth are seen once. Approximately 4.2% of the sample rests with the top ten. The CDR3 numbers 12 residues from cysteine through phenylalanine. The sequence is cut down to CDR3 DNA, 36 bases in frame from base 1. The junction shows trimming of 5 bases on V and 7 bases on J, plus 12 bases between the germline ends. The germline V gene (reference sequence) yields SGHKS for CDR1 and YYEKEE for CDR2.

The source of this sequence is a human donor who donated a stem cell graft to a child with Fanconi anemia. The rearrangement joined TRBV5-5 to TRBJ1-2; the D gene is perhaps TRBD1, on 5 matching bases. This specimen was PBMCs, taken from the stem cell graft. At the DNA level, the sequence is TGTGCCAGCAGTTGGGGGGACCCTGGCTACACCTTC. Its protein product is CASSWGDPGYTF.